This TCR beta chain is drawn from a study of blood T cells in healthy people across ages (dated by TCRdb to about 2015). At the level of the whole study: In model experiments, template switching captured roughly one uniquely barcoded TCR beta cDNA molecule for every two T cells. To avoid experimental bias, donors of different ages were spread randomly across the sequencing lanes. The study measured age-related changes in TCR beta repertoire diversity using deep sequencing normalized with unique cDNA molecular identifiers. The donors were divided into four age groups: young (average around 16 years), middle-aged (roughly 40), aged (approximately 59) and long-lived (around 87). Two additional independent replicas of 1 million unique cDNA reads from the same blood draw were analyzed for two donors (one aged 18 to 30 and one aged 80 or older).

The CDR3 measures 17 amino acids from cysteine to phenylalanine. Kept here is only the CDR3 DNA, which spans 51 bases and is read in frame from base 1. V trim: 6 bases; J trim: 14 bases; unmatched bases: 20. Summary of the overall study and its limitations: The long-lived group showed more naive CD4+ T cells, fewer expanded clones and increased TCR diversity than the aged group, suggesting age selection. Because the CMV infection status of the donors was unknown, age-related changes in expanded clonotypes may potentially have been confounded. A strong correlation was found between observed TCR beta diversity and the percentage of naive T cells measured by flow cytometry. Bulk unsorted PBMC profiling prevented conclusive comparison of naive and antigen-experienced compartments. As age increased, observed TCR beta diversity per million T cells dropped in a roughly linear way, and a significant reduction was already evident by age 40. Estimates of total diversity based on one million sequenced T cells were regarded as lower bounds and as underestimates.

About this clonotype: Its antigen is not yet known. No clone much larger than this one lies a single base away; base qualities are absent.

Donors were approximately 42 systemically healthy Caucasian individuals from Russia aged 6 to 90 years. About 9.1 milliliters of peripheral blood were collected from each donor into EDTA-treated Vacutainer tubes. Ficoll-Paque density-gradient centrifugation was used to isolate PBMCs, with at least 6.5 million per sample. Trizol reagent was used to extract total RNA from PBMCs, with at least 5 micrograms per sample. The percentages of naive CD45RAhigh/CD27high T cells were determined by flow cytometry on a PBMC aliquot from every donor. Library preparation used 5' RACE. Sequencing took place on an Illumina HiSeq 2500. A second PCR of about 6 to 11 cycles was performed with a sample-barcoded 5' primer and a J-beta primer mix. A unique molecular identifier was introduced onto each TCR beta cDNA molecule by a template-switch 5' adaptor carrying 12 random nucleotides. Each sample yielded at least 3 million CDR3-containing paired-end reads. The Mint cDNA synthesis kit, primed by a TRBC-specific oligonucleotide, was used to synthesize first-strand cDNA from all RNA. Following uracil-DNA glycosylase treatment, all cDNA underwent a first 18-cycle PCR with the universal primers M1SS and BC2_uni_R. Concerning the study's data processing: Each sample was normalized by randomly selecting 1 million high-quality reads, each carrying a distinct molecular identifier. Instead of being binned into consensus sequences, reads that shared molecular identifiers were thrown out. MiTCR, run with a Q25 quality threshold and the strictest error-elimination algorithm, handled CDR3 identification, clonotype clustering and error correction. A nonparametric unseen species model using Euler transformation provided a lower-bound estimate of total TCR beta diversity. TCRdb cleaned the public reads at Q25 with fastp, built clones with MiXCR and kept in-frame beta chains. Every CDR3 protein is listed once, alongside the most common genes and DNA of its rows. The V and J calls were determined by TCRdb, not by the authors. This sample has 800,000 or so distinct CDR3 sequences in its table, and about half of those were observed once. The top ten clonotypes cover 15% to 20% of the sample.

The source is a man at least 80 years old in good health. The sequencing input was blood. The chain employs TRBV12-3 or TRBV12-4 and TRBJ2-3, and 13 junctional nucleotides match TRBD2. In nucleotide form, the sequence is TGTGCCAGCAGGACTAGCGGGAGGAGCCCCGGGTACAGATACGCGTATTTT. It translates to CASRTSGRSPGYRYAYF.